Listed below are T cell receptor beta chains from one sample, sequenced in a study of blood T cell repertoires in COVID-19. The data were produced by immunoSEQ multiplex PCR, yet TCRdb's version contains in-frame clones alone and is incomplete. The sample records about 82,000 clones, around four fifths being singletons. The specimen was peripheral blood. The receptors derive from a woman aged 55-69 years with acute or convalescent COVID-19. Both conserved end residues are part of each CDR3. The D gene is left open where the match is weak. Expanded clones get a size class; other rows say once, few or many, or leave the size out.

J gene | D gene | V gene | clone size | CDR3 protein | CDR3 DNA
TRBJ1-5 | TRBD1 | TRBV5-6 | . | CASSLTGQGAPQPQHF | TGTGCCAGCAGCTTGACGGGACAGGGGGCCCCTCAGCCCCAGCATTTT
TRBJ1-1 | TRBD1 | TRBV28 | . | CATYGTENTEAFF | TGTGCCACCTATGGGACAGAGAACACTGAAGCTTTCTTT
TRBJ2-7 | . | TRBV4-2 | . | CASSQESQGRGHEQYF | TGTGCCAGCAGCCAAGAAAGCCAGGGAAGGGGCCACGAGCAGTACTTC
TRBJ2-1 | TRBD2 | TRBV9 | . | CASSVQGSGVYNEQFF | TGTGCCAGCAGCGTCCAGGGTAGCGGGGTTTACAATGAGCAGTTCTTC
TRBJ2-3 | . | TRBV3-1/TRBV3-2 | . | CASSPSPEPTDTQYF | TGTGCCAGCAGCCCGTCCCCCGAGCCGACAGATACGCAGTATTTT
TRBJ1-5 | . | TRBV6-5 | . | CASGPGNNNQPQHF | TGTGCCAGCGGACCCGGGAACAACAATCAGCCCCAGCATTTT
TRBJ2-3 | TRBD2 | TRBV7-3 | few | CASSRAGDTQYF | TGTGCCAGCAGCCGAGCGGGGGATACGCAGTATTTT
TRBJ2-2 | . | TRBV11-2 | . | CASSRRWGTGELFF | TGTGCCAGCAGCAGGAGGTGGGGCACCGGGGAGCTGTTTTTT
TRBJ1-2 | . | TRBV5-1 | . | CASSLVQGQGYTF | TGCGCCAGCAGCTTGGTTCAGGGACAAGGCTACACCTTC
TRBJ2-1 | TRBD2 | TRBV7-9 | . | CASSPGLAYEQFF | TGTGCCAGCAGCCCCGGACTAGCCTATGAGCAGTTCTTC
TRBJ2-1 | . | TRBV6-4 | . | CASSTGAYNEQFF | TGTGCCAGTTCGACCGGGGCCTACAATGAGCAGTTCTTC
TRBJ1-5 | . | TRBV10-3 | few | CAISELSNQPQHF | TGTGCCATCAGTGAGTTGTCTAATCAGCCCCAGCATTTT
TRBJ2-7 | TRBD2 | TRBV5-1 | . | CASSPGGPNEQYF | TGCGCCAGCAGCCCGGGGGGGCCAAACGAGCAGTACTTC
TRBJ2-7 | TRBD2 | TRBV5-6 | . | CASSPRRKTSGGAYEQYF | TGTGCCAGCAGCCCCCGACGGAAGACTAGCGGGGGGGCCTACGAGCAGTACTTC
TRBJ1-4 | TRBD1 | TRBV15 | . | CATSRNLQGAPREKLFF | TGTGCCACCAGCAGAAATTTACAGGGGGCGCCCCGGGAAAAACTGTTTTTT
TRBJ2-3 | TRBD2 | TRBV30 | . | CAWSVGGGASTDTQYF | TGTGCCTGGAGTGTAGGCGGGGGGGCTAGCACAGATACGCAGTATTTT
TRBJ2-5 | TRBD1 | TRBV29-1 | . | CSALDRLETQYF | TGCAGCGCACTGGACAGGCTAGAGACCCAGTACTTC
TRBJ2-4 | . | TRBV5-5 | . | CASSNEQGRFQYF | TGTGCCAGCAGCAACGAACAGGGGAGGTTTCAGTACTTC
TRBJ1-1 | . | TRBV25-1 | . | CASSEFWQNTEAFF | TGTGCCAGCAGTGAATTCTGGCAGAACACTGAAGCTTTCTTT
TRBJ2-5 | TRBD2 | TRBV7-9 | . | CASSLLAAGGETQYF | TGTGCCAGCAGCTTACTAGCGGCGGGTGGGGAGACCCAGTACTTC
TRBJ1-2 | . | TRBV7-6 | . | CASSLDSHSNYGYTF | TGTGCCAGCAGCTTAGATTCGCACAGTAACTATGGCTACACCTTC
TRBJ2-7 | TRBD2 | TRBV2 | . | CASRTGTSVSYEQYF | TGTGCCAGCAGAACCGGGACTAGCGTATCCTACGAGCAGTACTTC
TRBJ1-2 | TRBD1 | TRBV5-4 | . | CASSLGQGAEGYTF | TGTGCCAGCAGCTTGGGGCAGGGGGCAGAAGGCTACACCTTC
TRBJ2-2 | . | TRBV11-2 | . | CASSPTSRGTGELFF | TGTGCCAGCAGCCCCACTTCCCGGGGAACCGGGGAGCTGTTTTTT
TRBJ2-1 | . | TRBV10-3 | . | CAITSGVSYNEQFF | TGTGCCATCACCTCGGGAGTTAGTTACAATGAGCAGTTCTTC
TRBJ1-2 | TRBD1 | TRBV6-1 | . | CASSEPGQGYYGYTF | TGTGCCAGCAGTGAACCGGGACAGGGGTACTATGGCTACACCTTC
TRBJ2-1 | TRBD1 | TRBV4-1 | . | CASSRGTESEQFF | TGCGCCAGCAGCCGGGGGACAGAGAGCGAGCAGTTCTTC
TRBJ1-6 | . | TRBV27 | . | CASSPWSSPLHF | TGTGCCAGCAGTCCCTGGAGTTCACCCCTCCACTTT
TRBJ1-3 | . | TRBV21-1 | . | CASNRGSGNTIYF | TGTGCCAGCAACAGGGGTAGCGGAAACACCATATATTTT
TRBJ2-6 | TRBD1 | TRBV5-1 | once | CASSLEGQGAPGANVLTF | TGCGCCAGCAGCTTGGAAGGACAGGGGGCACCTGGGGCCAACGTCCTGACTTTC
TRBJ1-5 | . | TRBV10-1 | . | CASSAVNQPQHF | TGCGCCAGCAGTGCGGTCAATCAGCCCCAGCATTTT
TRBJ1-1 | TRBD1 | TRBV7-9 | . | CASSWAGQAGAGNTEAFF | TGTGCCAGCAGCTGGGCGGGACAGGCGGGGGCTGGGAACACTGAAGCTTTCTTT
TRBJ2-1 | TRBD2 | TRBV7-7 | . | CASSPAGTGGEQFF | TGTGCTAGCAGCCCTGCCGGGACGGGAGGGGAGCAGTTCTTC